Listed below are T cell receptor beta chains from one sample, sequenced in a study of T-cell memory formation after mild COVID-19. TCRdb re-called the 5' RACE reads through MiXCR, storing one row per CDR3 protein. There are hundreds of thousands of distinct CDR3 sequences in the sample; about 19% occur only once, and approximately 8.4% lies in the top ten. The source material was PBMCs or a T cell subset sorted from them (not recorded which). These receptor sequences come from an adult woman who had mild COVID-19 (a few samples of this study predate the infection). Cell type and time point are not known. The CDR3 runs from the conserved cysteine through the conserved F or W. The D gene is left open where the match is weak. Size tells how often a clone was seen (once, few, many) or the class of an expanded clone, and some rows leave it out.

d_gene	abundance	v_gene	j_gene	CDR3nt	CDR3aa
-	few	TRBV29-1	TRBJ2-7	TGCAGCGTCGGAAGAGACGCGGGGACCTTCTCCGAGCAGTACTTC	CSVGRDAGTFSEQYF
TRBD1	few	TRBV15	TRBJ1-5	TGTGCCACCAGCAGAGGACAGGGAGGAGGTCAGCCCCAGCATTTT	CATSRGQGGGQPQHF
TRBD1	few	TRBV7-9	TRBJ1-1	TGTGCCAGCAGCTTACTAACAGGGGGTTTGACTGAAGCTTTCTTT	CASSLLTGGLTEAFF
-	-	TRBV7-9	TRBJ2-3	TGTGCCAGCAGCCAGGGACAAATCACAGATACGCAGTATTTT	CASSQGQITDTQYF
-	few	TRBV5-1	TRBJ2-3	TGCGCCAGCAGCATGACAGGACGCACCACAGATACGCAGTATTTT	CASSMTGRTTDTQYF
-	-	TRBV21-1	TRBJ1-3	TGTGCCAGCAGCAAAGTGAAGACGGCCCAATCTGGAAACACCATATATTTT	CASSKVKTAQSGNTIYF
-	-	TRBV7-6	TRBJ2-5	TGTGCCACCCGCCGGACAACCCAAGAGACCCAGTACTTC	CATRRTTQETQYF
TRBD1	-	TRBV6-1	TRBJ1-1	TGTGCCAGCAGGGGACAGGGTTTGGGTTCAGGCACTGAAGCTTTCTTT	CASRGQGLGSGTEAFF
TRBD1	-	TRBV12-3/TRBV12-4	TRBJ2-2	TGTGCCAGCAGTTTAGCCGGGACAGACACCGGGGAGCTGTTTTTT	CASSLAGTDTGELFF
-	-	TRBV6-2/TRBV6-3	TRBJ2-7	TGTGCCAGCAGTTACGAGTACGAGCAGTACTTC	CASSYEYEQYF
TRBD2	-	TRBV29-1	TRBJ2-3	TGCAGCGTTGAAGGAGGACTAGCGGGGGGCACAGATACGCAGTATTTT	CSVEGGLAGGTDTQYF
-	-	TRBV27	TRBJ2-3	TGTGCCAGCAGTTTAATAGAGGCAGATACGCAGTATTTT	CASSLIEADTQYF
-	-	TRBV5-1	TRBJ1-1	TGCGCCAGCAGCTCGGCGGGGGGTGAAGCTTTCTTT	CASSSAGGEAFF
-	-	TRBV20-1	TRBJ2-3	TGCAGTGCTAGAGACAGATCCCGGTTCACAGATACGCAGTATTTT	CSARDRSRFTDTQYF
-	many	TRBV5-5	TRBJ2-1	TGTGCCAGCAGCTTGGTGAGGGGATCCTACAATGAGCAGTTCTTC	CASSLVRGSYNEQFF
-	-	TRBV11-2	TRBJ2-5	TGTGCCAGCAGCTTAGATCCTGGGCTAGAGACCCAGTACTTC	CASSLDPGLETQYF
TRBD1	few	TRBV9	TRBJ2-3	TGTGCCAGCAGCGTCTCCGGGACAGGGGCAGATACGCAGTATTTT	CASSVSGTGADTQYF
-	-	TRBV7-9	TRBJ2-5	TGTGCCAGCAGCCCCCTCGGAGACGGAGGCCAAGAGACCCAGTACTTC	CASSPLGDGGQETQYF
-	few	TRBV12-3/TRBV12-4	TRBJ1-2	TGTGCCAGCAGTTTAATCAGGTCAAATGGCTACACCTTC	CASSLIRSNGYTF
-	-	TRBV27	TRBJ2-7	TGTGCCAGCAGTTCAGGGCCCGGTCCAATCTACGAGCAGTACTTC	CASSSGPGPIYEQYF
-	few	TRBV5-1	TRBJ2-1	TGCGCCAGCAGCTTTGGGGCTCAATACAATGAGCAGTTCTTC	CASSFGAQYNEQFF
TRBD1	-	TRBV2	TRBJ2-1	TGTGCCAGCAGGGCCCGGACAGGTGATGGGTACAATGAGCAGTTCTTC	CASRARTGDGYNEQFF
-	-	TRBV12-3/TRBV12-4	TRBJ1-5	TGTGCCAGCACAGTGAGCAATCAGCCCCAGCATTTT	CASTVSNQPQHF
-	-	TRBV21-1	TRBJ2-7	TGTGCCAGCAGCAAAGGGACAGAAAAAGAGCAGTACTTC	CASSKGTEKEQYF
TRBD1	few	TRBV20-1	TRBJ2-1	TGCAGTGCTAGAGAAGCAGGGGGCCCCCACAATGAGCAGTTCTTC	CSAREAGGPHNEQFF
-	many	TRBV2	TRBJ2-5	TGTGCCAGCAGTCTGAACCCACAGCCCCCAGAGACCCAGTACTTC	CASSLNPQPPETQYF
-	few	TRBV5-1	TRBJ2-7	TGCGCCAGCAGCTTGGGGGCAGGGAGGGAGCAGTACTTC	CASSLGAGREQYF
-	-	TRBV5-1	TRBJ1-1	TGCGCCAGCAGTGATTGGGTGAACACTGAAGCTTTCTTT	CASSDWVNTEAFF
-	-	TRBV4-2	TRBJ2-7	TGTGCCAGCAGCCAAGAGTACAGGGGGGGCCACGAGCAGTACTTC	CASSQEYRGGHEQYF
TRBD1	many	TRBV7-3	TRBJ1-1	TGTGCCAGCAGTCGGACAGGGACTAACACTGAAGCTTTCTTT	CASSRTGTNTEAFF
-	once	TRBV5-1	TRBJ1-2	TGCGCCAGCACCCCGTCGACTGGTTCTGATGGCTACACCTTC	CASTPSTGSDGYTF
-	-	TRBV27	TRBJ2-3	TGTGCCAGCAGTTTAGGGCCCAGGGCAGATACGCAGTATTTT	CASSLGPRADTQYF
TRBD1	few	TRBV15	TRBJ2-1	TGTGCCACAACGGACAGGGGGCAAGACAATGAGCAGTTCTTC	CATTDRGQDNEQFF
TRBD1	many	TRBV7-2	TRBJ1-2	TGTGCCAGCAGCTCAGGACAGGGGAACTATGGCTACACCTTC	CASSSGQGNYGYTF
TRBD2	-	TRBV6-1	TRBJ2-3	TGTGCCAGCAGTGACGCTCTAGCGGGAGATACGCAGTATTTT	CASSDALAGDTQYF
TRBD1	-	TRBV19	TRBJ1-1	TGTGCCAGTAGTATGGTGGCAGGGGGAAGGACTGAAGCTTTCTTT	CASSMVAGGRTEAFF
TRBD1	few	TRBV24-1	TRBJ2-5	TGTGCCACCAGTGATCGCTGGACAGGGGAAGAGACCCAGTACTTC	CATSDRWTGEETQYF
-	-	TRBV18	TRBJ2-1	TGTGCCAGCTCACCAACTTACTACAATGAGCAGTTCTTC	CASSPTYYNEQFF
TRBD2	few	TRBV7-3	TRBJ2-2	TGTGCCAGCAGCTCCCCCAGCGGGGGGGTAACCGGGGAGCTGTTTTTT	CASSSPSGGVTGELFF
-	few	TRBV7-9	TRBJ1-4	TGTGCCAGCAGTCGGATCGCCAATGAAAAACTGTTTTTT	CASSRIANEKLFF
-	-	TRBV5-1	TRBJ2-7	TGCGCCAGCAGCTTGAGTGAAGGTCTCCGTCACCGCTCCTACGAGCAGTACTTC	CASSLSEGLRHRSYEQYF
TRBD2	few	TRBV29-1	TRBJ2-5	TGCAGCGTTGACCAGTCGGGGGGAGAGACCCAGTACTTC	CSVDQSGGETQYF
-	-	TRBV21-1	TRBJ2-1	TGTGCCAGCAGCCGGCGGGACACCGACAATGAGCAGTTCTTC	CASSRRDTDNEQFF
-	-	TRBV5-1	TRBJ2-7	TGCGCCAGCAGCTTGGGACACTCCGCAACCTACGAGCAGTACTTC	CASSLGHSATYEQYF
TRBD2	few	TRBV3-1	TRBJ2-5	TGTGCCAGCAGCCGTGATTTGCTAGCGGGAAAATATAGGACCCAAGAGACCCAGTACTTC	CASSRDLLAGKYRTQETQYF
TRBD2	-	TRBV6-5	TRBJ2-7	TGTGCCAGCATTGGTCCTAGCGGGGGCCATACCTCCTACGAGCAGTACTTC	CASIGPSGGHTSYEQYF